The present T cell receptor beta chain was sequenced within a study of cytomegalovirus exposure and HLA in healthy donors. As to this clone: The antigen is undetermined.

Trimming stripped 5 bases from V and 2 bases from J, with 13 bases between. The CDR3 length is 14 residues. Looked up from germline, CDR1 is MDHEN and CDR2 is SYDVKM. Amplification used 60 Vbeta primers and 13 Jbeta primers. Using immunoSEQ multiplex PCR, the repertoire was profiled, and TCRdb retains in-frame clones only, with some absent. Counted here are 150,000 to 200,000 clones, roughly 77% occurring once; the ten biggest clones make up under 5.5%. Study results and limitations: In an earlier analysis, about 87% or about 30%: the productive usage of most TCR beta V segments. The authors later found most CMV-associated TCR beta chains appeared HLA-restricted. Researchers reported that a few CMV-associated chains were confirmed in vitro as CMV antigen-specific.

The chain links TRBV28 to TRBJ2-7; a possible D gene is TRBD2 (5 bases). This TCR came from a man younger than 35 in good health and CMV-seropositive. Sequencing was performed on PBMCs. The CDR3 region is CASSKTGGAYEQYV. The CDR3 DNA sequence: TGTGCCAGCAGTAAAACCGGAGGCGCCTACGAGCAGTACGTC.